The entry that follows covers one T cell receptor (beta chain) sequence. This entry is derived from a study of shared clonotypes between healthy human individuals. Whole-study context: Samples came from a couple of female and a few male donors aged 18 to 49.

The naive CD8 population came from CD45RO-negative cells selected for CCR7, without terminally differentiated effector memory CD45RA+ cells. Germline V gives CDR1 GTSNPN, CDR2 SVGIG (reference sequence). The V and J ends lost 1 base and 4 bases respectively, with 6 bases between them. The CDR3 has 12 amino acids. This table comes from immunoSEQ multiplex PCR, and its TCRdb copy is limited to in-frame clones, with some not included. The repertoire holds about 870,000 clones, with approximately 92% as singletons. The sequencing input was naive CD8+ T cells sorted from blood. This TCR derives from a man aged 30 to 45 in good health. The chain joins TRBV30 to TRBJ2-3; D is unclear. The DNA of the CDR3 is TGTGCCTGGAGTGATGGTCCAGATACGCAGTATTTT. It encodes CAWSDGPDTQYF.